This T cell receptor beta chain appears in the sequencing data of a study of cytomegalovirus exposure and HLA in healthy donors (dated 2017 in TCRdb). With respect to the entire study: According to a later analysis, one platform produced both the 110 or so validation repertoires and the approximately 600 repertoires of the first cohort. The aim of the study was to test whether cataloging public T cell receptors could identify signatures of past pathogen exposure. Besides the first cohort of under 700 subjects, a separate validation cohort made up of around 120 different subjects was used. To predict cytomegalovirus infection status, the study brought together high-throughput TCR immunosequencing, statistical association of individual TCRs with disease status, and machine learning.

On the study overall, not on this receptor specifically: While some public TCRs were present in many individuals, most TCR sequences turned up only very rarely across donors. The classifier was reported to diagnose cytomegalovirus status with high specificity and sensitivity in both the original cohort and the validation cohort. A total of 150 to 200 TCR beta chains were listed by the study as associated with cytomegalovirus. A later analysis had no HLA typing for the validation cohort, so co-occurrence there was scored across all 110 or so repertoires. It was suggested by the authors that the approach could potentially be generalized to other disease states and immunological phenotypes. In vitro tests confirmed that a few of the cytomegalovirus-associated TCR beta chains recognize cytomegalovirus antigens. Of the cluster scores, 90% to 95% were above 0 in a later analysis, which found that TCRs clustered in the first cohort also tended to co-occur in the approximately 110 validation repertoires.

The donors were included in the validation cohort of approximately 130 subjects, a group kept apart from the roughly 670-subject first cohort. V loses 6 bases of germline sequence and J loses 7 bases, and the interval between the two ends is 7 bases. The CDR3, from cysteine to phenylalanine, totals 11 residues. The only DNA kept is the CDR3, 33 bases in frame from the first base. Reading the germline V gene gives CDR1 SNHLY and CDR2 FYNNEI. Receptor libraries were prepared by the immunoSEQ multiplex PCR assay. Processing in the source paper ran as follows. A statistical classification framework was developed to diagnose cytomegalovirus status using the catalog of TCR beta chain sequences. In TCRdb, the immuneACCESS table is reduced to in-frame sequences with V and J assigned. These tables do not hold every clone; where another copy was compared, an unresolved V gene accounts for under half, and the others remain unexplained. That table supplies the V and J calls and clone size; D and trimming were determined from the DNA. The sample contains some 110,000 clones, more than 70% of them found a single time. Approximately 2% of the sample goes to the ten largest clones.

Concerning this clone itself: Its recognized antigen is unknown. No base quality values were provided; no much bigger clone lies one nucleotide off.

The receptor was isolated from a man aged 18 to 29 in good health and CMV-seronegative. The rearranged segments are TRBV2 and TRBJ2-1; a weak D assignment points to TRBD1 (6 bases agree). The material sequenced was PBMCs. Here is the DNA: TGTGCCAGCAGGAGGGGGAATGAGCAGTTCTTC. This sequence encodes CASRRGNEQFF.